Below, one T cell receptor beta chain is given with its context. V lost 8 bases to trimming and J lost 1 base, with 15 bases between them. The CDR3 is 16 amino acids. The germline gives CDR1 SEHNR, CDR2 FQNEAQ (reference sequence). The data derive from a study of T cells in Graves' hyperthyroidism and ophthalmopathy. Amplification of TCR beta CDR3 regions used RNA as the template. Researchers ran a first-round RT-PCR on the TCR CDR3 using the HTBI primer set. TCRdb reprocessed the multiplex PCR reads with MiXCR, giving one entry per CDR3 protein. Of around 580,000 distinct CDR3 sequences listed, over 15% are singletons.

The V call is TRBV7-9, the J call TRBJ2-6; D is possibly TRBD1 (5 bases). The origin of this receptor is a woman under 30 with Graves' hyperthyroidism. Sequencing was performed on blood. For the CDR3, the DNA is TGTGCCAGCTCACCAATACCAGGGTCTGGGGCCAACGTCCTGACTTTC. It codes for CASSPIPGSGANVLTF.